This TCR beta chain is drawn from a study of CD8+CD57+ T cells in acquired aplastic anemia (dated by TCRdb to the late 2010s). Looking at the study overall: On average, sorted CD4+ and CD8+ cells yielded around 3.5 ug of extracted DNA, with a range of roughly 0.18 to 30 ug. For healthy donor samples, the average read count was around 9.8 million for CD4+ cells and 11 million to 14 million for CD8+ cells. Beyond this particular receptor, the publication reports: Around 30 CD8+ CDR3 sequences were found in both patients and controls but appeared to be highly expressed in patients and within the immunodominant clones of the patients. Between patients and healthy controls, no significant difference in CD8+ Simpson's diversity was found (P=0.060).

Concerning this clonotype: The antigen it recognizes is unknown. One end of the junction fails to match germline, which may point to a read error.

CDR1 and CDR2, per the germline V gene, are KGHDR and SFDVKD. Including cysteine and phenylalanine, the CDR3 has 17 amino acids. Left in the record is the CDR3 DNA by itself, 51 bases read in frame from the first base. Genomic DNA served as template for TCR beta VDJ combination and CDR3 sequence profiling. TCR repertoire sequencing was run on an Illumina HiSeq 2000. The study's own analysis went as follows. Repertoire assessment relied on Simpson's diversity index, CDR3 size and DJ length profiles, and TRBV/TRBJ rearrangement plots. The most abundant DNA sequence in the deep sequencing data was defined as the immunodominant clone. CDR3 amino acid sequences were screened for sharing across subjects and compared with published repertoires and the VDJdb database. Clones were called with MiXCR by TCRdb after fastp trimmed the public reads at Q25, and only in-frame beta chains were retained. Each entry merges the rows of one CDR3 protein and shows their most common DNA and genes. It is TCRdb's table, rather than the study itself, that gives the V and J calls and clone size. For this sample there are about 210,000 distinct CDR3 sequences; over 55% appear just once. The biggest ten clones account for roughly 29% of the sample.

In this study, sorted CD4+ and CD8+ T cells from the blood of healthy subjects and of severe aplastic anemia patients had their TCR repertoires deep-sequenced. Ficoll-Paque density gradient centrifugation was used to isolate peripheral blood mononuclear cells. Before DNA extraction, CD4+ and CD8+ T cells were sorted with FACS or magnetic beads. The source is a human donor in good health. The sequence links TRBV24-1 to TRBJ2-6; tentative D gene TRBD2, with 6 bases matching. Sequencing input: sorted CD4+, CD8+, or CD8+CD57+ T cells (not recorded which) from PBMCs. The encoded CDR3 is CATSDSAAGSGANVLTF. The base sequence is TGTGCCACCAGTGATTCGGCAGCGGGCTCTGGGGCTAACGTCCTGACTTTC.